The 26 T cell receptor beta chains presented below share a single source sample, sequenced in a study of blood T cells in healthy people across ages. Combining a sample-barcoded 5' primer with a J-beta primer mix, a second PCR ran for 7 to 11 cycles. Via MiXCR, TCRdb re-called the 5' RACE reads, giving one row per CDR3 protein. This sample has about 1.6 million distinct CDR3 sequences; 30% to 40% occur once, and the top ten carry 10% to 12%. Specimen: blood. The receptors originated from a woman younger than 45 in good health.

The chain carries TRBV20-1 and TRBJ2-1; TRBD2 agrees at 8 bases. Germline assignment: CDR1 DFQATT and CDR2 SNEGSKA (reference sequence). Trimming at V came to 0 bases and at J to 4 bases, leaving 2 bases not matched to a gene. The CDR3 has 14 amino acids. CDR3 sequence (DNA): TGCAGTGCTAGAGAGGCTAGCGGGTACAATGAGCAGTTCTTC. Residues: CSAREASGYNEQFF.

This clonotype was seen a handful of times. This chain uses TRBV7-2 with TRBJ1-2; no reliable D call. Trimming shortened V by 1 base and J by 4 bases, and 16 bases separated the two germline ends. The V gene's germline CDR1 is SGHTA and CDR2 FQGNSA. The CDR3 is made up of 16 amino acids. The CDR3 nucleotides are TGTGCCAGCAGCTTAGAACTGGTAGGGTGGGGCTATGGCTACACCTTC. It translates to CASSLELVGWGYGYTF. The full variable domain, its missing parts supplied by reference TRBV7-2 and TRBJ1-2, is GAGVSQSPSNKVTEKGKDVELRCDPISGHTALYWYRQSLGQGLEFLIYFQGNSAPDKSGLPSDRFSAERTGGSVSTLTIQRTQQEDSAVYLCASSLELVGWGYGYTFGSGTRLTVV.

The CDR3 DNA follows: TGCGCCAGCAGCGCGAGCATGAAGGTCTCTGGGGCCAACGTCCTGACTTTC. Translation: CASSASMKVSGANVLTF. V is TRBV5-1 and J is TRBJ2-6; no definite D call. The germline CDR1 and CDR2 sequences are SGHRS and YFSETQ. This CDR3 is 17 amino acids long. V was cut by 4 bases and J by 0 bases, with 14 bases left in between.

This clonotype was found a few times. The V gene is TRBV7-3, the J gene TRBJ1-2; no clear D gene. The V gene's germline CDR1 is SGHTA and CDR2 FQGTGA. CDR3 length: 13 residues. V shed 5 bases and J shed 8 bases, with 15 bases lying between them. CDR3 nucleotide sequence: TGTGCCAGCAGCCCAAAAAGAGGGTTCGGCTACACCTTC. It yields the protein CASSPKRGFGYTF.

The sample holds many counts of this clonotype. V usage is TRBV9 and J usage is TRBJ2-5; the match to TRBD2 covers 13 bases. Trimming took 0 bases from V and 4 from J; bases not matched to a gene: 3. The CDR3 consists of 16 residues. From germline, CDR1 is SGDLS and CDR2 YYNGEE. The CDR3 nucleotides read TGTGCCAGCAGCGTAGGACTAGCGGGGGGTACAGAGACCCAGTACTTC. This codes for CASSVGLAGGTETQYF.

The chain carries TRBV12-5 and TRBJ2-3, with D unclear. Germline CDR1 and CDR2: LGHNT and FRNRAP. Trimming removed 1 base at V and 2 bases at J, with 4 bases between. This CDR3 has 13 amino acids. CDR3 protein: CASGLAATDTQYF. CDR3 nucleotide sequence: TGTGCTAGTGGTTTGGCAGCCACAGATACGCAGTATTTT.

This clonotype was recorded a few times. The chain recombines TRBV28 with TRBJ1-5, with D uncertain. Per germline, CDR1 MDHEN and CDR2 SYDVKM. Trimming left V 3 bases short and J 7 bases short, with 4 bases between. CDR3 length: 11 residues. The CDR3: CASSFSQPQHF. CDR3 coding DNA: TGTGCCAGCAGTTTTAGCCAGCCCCAGCATTTT.

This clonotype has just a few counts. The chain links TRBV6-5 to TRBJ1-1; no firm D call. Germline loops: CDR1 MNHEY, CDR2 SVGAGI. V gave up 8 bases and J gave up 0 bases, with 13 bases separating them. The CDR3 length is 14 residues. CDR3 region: CASQVGEMNTEAFF. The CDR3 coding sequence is TGTGCCAGCCAAGTGGGAGAGATGAACACTGAAGCTTTCTTT.

Here the CDR3 DNA reads TGTGCCAGCAGCCAAGATTTCCTAGTGGACTACGAGCAGTACTTC. This codes for CASSQDFLVDYEQYF. This sequence joins TRBV4-2 and TRBJ2-7; D remains unclear. The CDR3 sequence is 15 residues long. Trimming cost V 0 bases and J 3 bases, with 12 bases left between them. Germline V CDR1 and CDR2: LGHNA, YNFKEQ.

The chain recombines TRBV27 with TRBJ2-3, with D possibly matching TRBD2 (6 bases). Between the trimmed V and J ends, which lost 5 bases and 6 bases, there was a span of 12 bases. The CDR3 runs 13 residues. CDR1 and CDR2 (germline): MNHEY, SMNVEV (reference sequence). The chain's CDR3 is CASSLGRRDTQYF. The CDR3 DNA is TGTGCCAGCAGTCTGGGGAGGCGTGATACGCAGTATTTT.

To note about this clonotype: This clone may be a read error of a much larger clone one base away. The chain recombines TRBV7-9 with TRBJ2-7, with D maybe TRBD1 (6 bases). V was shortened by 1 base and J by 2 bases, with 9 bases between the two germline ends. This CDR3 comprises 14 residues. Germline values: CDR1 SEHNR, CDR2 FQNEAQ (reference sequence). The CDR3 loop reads CASSLGDIPYEQYF. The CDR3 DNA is TGTGCCAGCAGCTTAGGGGACATCCCCTACGAGCAGTACTTC. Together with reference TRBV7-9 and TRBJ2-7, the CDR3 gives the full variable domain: DTGVSQNPRHKITKRGQNVTFRCDPISEHNRLYWYRQTLGQGPEFLTYFQNEAQLEKSRLLSDRFSAERPKGSFSTLEIQRTEQGDSAMYLCASSLGDIPYEQYFGPGTRLTVT.

The CDR3 DNA follows: TGCAGTGCTAGAGATTTGGCAGCCGCCGATCGTACGCAGTATTTT. Encoded protein: CSARDLAAADRTQYF. The chain carries TRBV20-1 and TRBJ2-3; D gene uncertain. Trimming took 0 bases from V and 8 from J, leaving 18 bases between them. The CDR3 has 15 amino acids. Germline V gene sequence: CDR1 DFQATT, CDR2 SNEGSKA (reference sequence).

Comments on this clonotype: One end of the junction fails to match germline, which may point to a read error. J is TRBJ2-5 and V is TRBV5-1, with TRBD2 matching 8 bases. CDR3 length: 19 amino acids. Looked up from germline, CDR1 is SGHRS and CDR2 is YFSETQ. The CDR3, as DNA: TGCGCCAGCAGCTTGGAAGCGACTAGCGTGATCCGGGGCAAGAGAACCCAGCACTTC. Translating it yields CASSLEATSVIRGKRTQHF.

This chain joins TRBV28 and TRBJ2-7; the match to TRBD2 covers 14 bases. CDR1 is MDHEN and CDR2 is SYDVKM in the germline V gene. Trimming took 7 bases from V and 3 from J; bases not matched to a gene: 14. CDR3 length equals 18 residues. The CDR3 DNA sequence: TGTGCCAGCATCCCAGCAGGGACTAGCGGGAGAGGTAGCTACGAGCAGTACTTC. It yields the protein CASIPAGTSGRGSYEQYF. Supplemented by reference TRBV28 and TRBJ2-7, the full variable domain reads DVKVTQSSRYLVKRTGEKVFLECVQDMDHENMFWYRQDPGLGLRLIYFSYDVKMKEKGDIPEGYSVSREKKERFSLILESASTNQTSMYLCASIPAGTSGRGSYEQYFGPGTRLTVT.

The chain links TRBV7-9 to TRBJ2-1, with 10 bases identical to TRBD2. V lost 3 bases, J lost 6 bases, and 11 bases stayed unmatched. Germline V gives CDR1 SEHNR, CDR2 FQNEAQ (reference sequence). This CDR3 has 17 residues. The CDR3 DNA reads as TGTGCCAGCAGCTTGCCCCAATCTAGCGGGAGTGGCAATGAGCAGTTCTTC. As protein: CASSLPQSSGSGNEQFF.

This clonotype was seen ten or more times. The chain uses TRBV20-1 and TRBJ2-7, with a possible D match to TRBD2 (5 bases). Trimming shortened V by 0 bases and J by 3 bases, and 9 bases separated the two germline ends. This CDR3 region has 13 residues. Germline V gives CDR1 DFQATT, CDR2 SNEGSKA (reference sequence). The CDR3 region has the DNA TGCAGTGCTAGAGAGGGGAGTCTCTACGAGCAGTACTTC. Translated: CSAREGSLYEQYF.

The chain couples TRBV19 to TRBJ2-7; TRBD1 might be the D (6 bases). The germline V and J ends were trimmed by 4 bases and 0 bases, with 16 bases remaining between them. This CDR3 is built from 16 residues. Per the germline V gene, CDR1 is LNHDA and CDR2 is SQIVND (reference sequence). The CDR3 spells CASSTAGQSGSYEQYF. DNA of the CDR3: TGTGCCAGTAGTACCGCTGGACAGTCCGGCTCCTACGAGCAGTACTTC.

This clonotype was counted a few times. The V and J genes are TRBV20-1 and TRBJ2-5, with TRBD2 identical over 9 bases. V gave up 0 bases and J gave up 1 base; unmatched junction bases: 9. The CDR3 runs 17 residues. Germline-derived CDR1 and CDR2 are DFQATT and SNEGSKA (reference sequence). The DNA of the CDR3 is TGCAGTGCTAGAGATCTTTTTAAGACTAGCGGCCAAGAGACCCAGTACTTC. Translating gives CSARDLFKTSGQETQYF.

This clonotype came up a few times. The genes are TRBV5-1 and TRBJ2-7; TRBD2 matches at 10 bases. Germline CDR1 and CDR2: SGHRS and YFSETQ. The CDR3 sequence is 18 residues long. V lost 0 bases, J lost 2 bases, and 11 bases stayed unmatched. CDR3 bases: TGCGCCAGCAGCTTGGTACAGGAGAGACTAGCGGGCCCCTACGAGCAGTACTTC. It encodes CASSLVQERLAGPYEQYF.

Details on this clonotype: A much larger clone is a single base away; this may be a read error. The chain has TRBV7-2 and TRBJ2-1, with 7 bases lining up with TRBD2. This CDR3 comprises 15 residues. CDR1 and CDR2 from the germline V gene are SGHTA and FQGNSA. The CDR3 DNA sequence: TGTGCCGGCAGCCTCGGACTAGGGCCTTACAATGAGCAGTTCTTC. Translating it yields CAGSLGLGPYNEQFF.

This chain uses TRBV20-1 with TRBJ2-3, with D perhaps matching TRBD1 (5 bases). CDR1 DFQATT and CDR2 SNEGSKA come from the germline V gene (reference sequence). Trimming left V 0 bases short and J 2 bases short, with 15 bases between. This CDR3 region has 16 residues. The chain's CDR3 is CSARDLGSQDTDTQYF. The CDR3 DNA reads TGCAGTGCTAGAGATCTAGGCTCACAGGACACAGATACGCAGTATTTT.

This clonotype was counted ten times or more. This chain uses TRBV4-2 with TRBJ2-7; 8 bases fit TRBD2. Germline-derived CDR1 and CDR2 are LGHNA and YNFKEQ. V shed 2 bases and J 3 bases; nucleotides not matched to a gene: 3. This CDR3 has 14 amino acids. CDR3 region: CASSQITSGYEQYF. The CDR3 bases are TGTGCCAGCAGCCAAATAACTAGCGGCTACGAGCAGTACTTC.

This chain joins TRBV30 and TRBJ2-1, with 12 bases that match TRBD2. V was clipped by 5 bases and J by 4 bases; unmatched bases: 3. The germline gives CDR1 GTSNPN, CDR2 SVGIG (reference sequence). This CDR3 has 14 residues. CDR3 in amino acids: CAWGLAGGYNEQFF. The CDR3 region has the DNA TGTGCCTGGGGGCTAGCGGGGGGGTACAATGAGCAGTTCTTC.

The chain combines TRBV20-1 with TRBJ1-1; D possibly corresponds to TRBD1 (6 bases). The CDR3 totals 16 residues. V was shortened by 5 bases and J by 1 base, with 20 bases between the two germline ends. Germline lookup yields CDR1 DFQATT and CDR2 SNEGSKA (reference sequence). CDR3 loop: CSAHLAGGVRNTEAFF. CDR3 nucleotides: TGCAGTGCTCACCTGGCGGGGGGCGTGAGGAACACTGAAGCTTTCTTT.

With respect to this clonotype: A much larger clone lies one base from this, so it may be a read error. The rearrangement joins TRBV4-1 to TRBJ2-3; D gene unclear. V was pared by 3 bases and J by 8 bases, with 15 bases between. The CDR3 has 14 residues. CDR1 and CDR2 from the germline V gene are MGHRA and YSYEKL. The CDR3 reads CASSQASGAGTQYF. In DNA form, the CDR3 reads TGCGCCAGCAGCCAGGCCTCGGGCGCAGGTACGCAGTATTTT.

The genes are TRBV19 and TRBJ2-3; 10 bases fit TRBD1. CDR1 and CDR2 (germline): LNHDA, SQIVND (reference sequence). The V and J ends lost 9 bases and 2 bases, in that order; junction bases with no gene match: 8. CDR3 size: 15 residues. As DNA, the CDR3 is TGTGCCAGCCGACCGGGACAGGGGATCACAGATACGCAGTATTTT. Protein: CASRPGQGITDTQYF.